The 26 T cell receptor beta chains below were found in one sample sequenced in a study of cytomegalovirus exposure and HLA in healthy donors. PCR primers comprised 60 Vbeta and 13 Jbeta primers. TCRdb keeps only in-frame clones here, not all; method: immunoSEQ multiplex PCR. The sample gives roughly 150,000 clones, around three quarters of which show up once; around 1.5% is in the top ten. The sequenced sample was PBMCs. Receptors were obtained from a man aged 40-55 years in good health and CMV-seronegative.

This clone was detected a few times. The rearrangement joins TRBV6-5 to TRBJ1-2, with 9 bases identical to TRBD1. Germline V gene data show CDR1 as MNHEY and CDR2 as SVGAGI. Losses at the gene ends were 6 bases for V and 0 bases for J; bases not matched to a gene: 8. This CDR3 has 16 residues. The CDR3 DNA follows: TGTGCCAGCAGGTACCTACAGGGGGCGGCTAACTATGGCTACACCTTC. Translated: CASRYLQGAANYGYTF.

The rearrangement uses TRBV29-1 and TRBJ1-1; D not resolved. V was pared by 2 bases and J by 2 bases, with 12 bases between. From germline, CDR1 is SQVTM and CDR2 ANQGSEA. This CDR3 contains 14 residues. The DNA of the CDR3 is TGCAGCGTTGAAAGGTCCCGCGGAAACACTGAAGCTTTCTTT. Amino acids: CSVERSRGNTEAFF.

The genes are TRBV4-2 and TRBJ2-2, with TRBD2 identical over 7 bases. The V gene's germline CDR1 is LGHNA and CDR2 YNFKEQ. With V trimmed by 2 bases and J by 7 bases, 1 base remained unmatched. This CDR3 region has 13 residues. Here the CDR3 DNA reads TGTGCCAGCAGCCAACCGGGGGGCGGGGAGCTGTTTTTT. Translation gives CASSQPGGGELFF.

The chain employs TRBV4-1 and TRBJ1-2, with a weak D call TRBD1 (5 bases). The CDR3 covers 15 residues. The V end was cut by 4 bases, the J end by 3 bases, with 15 bases between. Germline CDR1 reads MGHRA; CDR2 reads YSYEKL. CDR3 sequence (DNA): TGCGCCAGCAGCCCAATTTACAGGTCCGACTATGGCTACACCTTC. This gives the protein CASSPIYRSDYGYTF.

The rearrangement links TRBV7-8 to TRBJ2-2; 8 positions match TRBD2. Germline CDR1 reads SGHVS; CDR2 reads FQNEAQ. The CDR3 extends over 19 amino acids. The junction had 14 bases not matched to a gene; V was cut back by 2 bases and J by 3 bases. The CDR3 sequence is CASSLRLGLVVKDTGELFF. DNA of the CDR3: TGTGCCAGCAGCTTACGGCTGGGACTAGTAGTTAAGGACACCGGGGAGCTGTTTTTT.

In its sample, this clone was seen a few times. The chain has TRBV9 and TRBJ1-2; 7 positions agree with TRBD1. CDR1 is SGDLS and CDR2 is YYNGEE in the germline V gene. The CDR3 loop spans 17 amino acids. J gave up 6 bases and V 0 bases, and 14 bases lay outside the gene matches. This CDR3 is CASSVVDRPSLGNGYTF. The CDR3 DNA reads TGTGCCAGCAGCGTAGTGGACAGGCCCAGCCTCGGCAATGGCTACACCTTC.

The chain carries TRBV7-2 and TRBJ2-7; TRBD2 is a possible D gene (6 bases). Trimming pared 5 bases from V and 6 bases from J, leaving 14 bases between. The CDR3 covers 13 residues. CDR1 and CDR2 from the germline V gene are SGHTA and FQGNSA. The CDR3 nucleotides are TGTGCCAGCAGCCCAAGACTAGAGGGCGAGCAGTACTTC. As protein: CASSPRLEGEQYF.

This clone appeared a single time. The chain is built from TRBV27 and TRBJ1-2; D unclear. The CDR3 is made up of 15 amino acids. Trimming shortened V by 6 bases and J by 6 bases, and 20 bases separated the two germline ends. CDR1 MNHEY and CDR2 SMNVEV come from the germline V gene (reference sequence). Here the CDR3 DNA reads TGTGCCAGCAGCCTAGGCCCCGTGTTTCCCAATGGCTACACCTTC. This encodes CASSLGPVFPNGYTF.

The chain links TRBV5-4 to TRBJ2-7; 9 nucleotides line up with TRBD2. CDR1 is SGHNT, CDR2 YYREEE, per germline (reference sequence). The J segment lost 0 bases and the V segment lost 2 bases, leaving 6 bases of the junction unmatched. This CDR3 contains 16 residues. CDR3 nucleotides: TGTGCCAGCAGCTTCGCGGGAGGGCCGAGCTCCTACGAGCAGTACGTC. Its translation is CASSFAGGPSSYEQYV.

The gene calls are TRBV6-5 and TRBJ2-2, with a tentative D call TRBD2 (5 bases). The germline gives CDR1 MNHEY, CDR2 SVGAGI. Trimming stripped 6 bases from V and 8 bases from J, with 13 bases between. The CDR3 runs 13 residues. CDR3 coding DNA: TGTGCCAGCAGCAACCCACGGGGTGGGGAGCTGTTTTTT. Its protein is CASSNPRGGELFF.

Comment on this clone: The sample has other DNA sequences that encode this CDR3 too. The V gene is TRBV19, the J gene TRBJ2-7; TRBD2 aligns across 9 bases. The CDR3 loop spans 14 amino acids. Trimming took 5 bases from V and 3 from J; bases not matched to a gene: 5. Germline V gene lookup returns CDR1 LNHDA and CDR2 SQIVND (reference sequence). CDR3 residues: CASSAAGGGYEQYF. CDR3 coding DNA: TGTGCCAGTAGTGCCGCGGGGGGGGGCTACGAGCAGTACTTC.

Only a few counts were recorded for this clone. The CDR3 DNA reads TGCAGCGTTGTGGACAGGGGGGGAAACACCATATATTTT. As protein: CSVVDRGGNTIYF. The chain carries TRBV29-1 and TRBJ1-3; TRBD1 aligns across 10 bases. The CDR3 consists of 13 residues. Germline assignment: CDR1 SQVTM and CDR2 ANQGSEA. V was pared by 4 bases and J by 4 bases, with 1 base of the junction left unmatched. The whole variable domain, filled in from reference TRBV29-1 and TRBJ1-3, reads SAVISQKPSRDICQRGTSLTIQCQVDSQVTMMFWYRQQPGQSLTLIATANQGSEATYESGFVIDKFPISRPNLTFSTLTVSNMSPEDSSIYLCSVVDRGGNTIYFGEGSWLTVV.

This chain uses TRBV20-1 with TRBJ2-5; D not resolved. The CDR3 runs 11 residues. Germline lookup yields CDR1 DFQATT and CDR2 SNEGSKA (reference sequence). With 6 bases removed from V and 5 bases from J, the gap between germline ends came to 10 bases. CDR3 amino acids: CSAAPEETQYF. CDR3 coding DNA: TGCAGTGCCGCTCCGGAGGAGACCCAGTACTTC.

CDR3 in DNA: TGTGCCAGCAGCGTAGGACAGTTCTCCTACGAGCAGTACTTC. This translates into CASSVGQFSYEQYF. The V and J genes are TRBV9 and TRBJ2-7, with D possibly TRBD1 on 5 matching bases. CDR3 length equals 14 residues. Between the trimmed V and J ends, which lost 0 bases and 0 bases, there was a span of 7 bases. Germline V gene lookup returns CDR1 SGDLS and CDR2 YYNGEE.

V usage is TRBV19 and J usage is TRBJ2-6; D is perhaps TRBD2 (6 bases). Germline-derived CDR1 and CDR2 are LNHDA and SQIVND (reference sequence). V gave up 2 bases and J gave up 0 bases, with 14 bases separating them. The CDR3 runs to 18 residues. Here the CDR3 DNA reads TGTGCCAGTAGTATAAGGAGGGCCCGCTTCTCTGGGGCCAACGTCCTGACTTTC. This encodes CASSIRRARFSGANVLTF.

This rearrangement joins TRBV5-1 to TRBJ2-1, with 8 bases matching TRBD2. The CDR3 runs to 17 residues. Germline assignment: CDR1 SGHRS and CDR2 YFSETQ. V trimming: 0 bases; J trimming: 0 bases; junction bases outside the gene matches: 5. CDR3 sequence (DNA): TGCGCCAGCAGCTTGGCTAGCGGGTTCAGCTCCTACAATGAGCAGTTCTTC. It codes for CASSLASGFSSYNEQFF.

The rearrangement joins TRBV5-4 to TRBJ1-5; D ambiguous. V was cut by 2 bases and J by 2 bases, with 8 bases left in between. Germline V gene sequence: CDR1 SGHNT, CDR2 YYREEE (reference sequence). CDR3 length equals 14 residues. In nucleotides, the CDR3 is TGTGCCAGCAGCTTTGGGCAGGGCAATCAGCCCCAGCATTTT. This encodes CASSFGQGNQPQHF.

This clone came up once. The gene calls are TRBV18 and TRBJ2-3; D is possibly TRBD1 (6 bases). Germline CDR1 reads KGHSH; CDR2 reads LQKENI. The CDR3 has 14 residues. The V and J ends lost 2 bases and 6 bases respectively, with 12 bases between them. This CDR3 reads CASSPGEGEDTQYF. CDR3 bases: TGTGCCAGCTCACCAGGTGAGGGGGAGGATACGCAGTATTTT.

The chain is built from TRBV11-2 and TRBJ1-1, with 7 bases lining up with TRBD1. V trimming: 5 bases; J trimming: 0 bases; junction bases outside the gene matches: 9. Germline CDR1 reads SGHAT; CDR2 reads FQNNGV. The CDR3 spans 16 residues. The CDR3 reads CASSLWDRFMNTEAFF. CDR3 nucleotide sequence: TGTGCCAGCAGCCTATGGGACAGATTCATGAACACTGAAGCTTTCTTT.

The CDR3 region has the DNA TGTGCCTGGAGTGCTAGAGGCGCCGGGGAGCTGTTTTTT. Translation: CAWSARGAGELFF. This sequence joins TRBV30 and TRBJ2-2; D remains ambiguous. CDR1 and CDR2 from the germline V gene are GTSNPN and SVGIG (reference sequence). The CDR3 loop spans 13 amino acids. V was pared by 1 base and J by 6 bases, with 9 bases between. Full variable domain (missing parts from reference TRBV30 and TRBJ2-2): SQTIHQWPATLVQPVGSPLSLECTVEGTSNPNLYWYRQAAGRGLQLLFYSVGIGQISSEVPQNLSASRPQDRQFILSSKKLLLSDSGFYLCAWSARGAGELFFGEGSRLTVL.

V gene TRBV7-3 combines with J gene TRBJ2-5; TRBD1 matches at 7 bases. Germline trimming cut 6 bases from V and 5 bases from J; bases unmatched to any gene: 9. Germline CDR1 and CDR2: SGHTA and FQGTGA. CDR3 length: 14 residues. The CDR3 bases are TGTGCCAGCAGTCAAGGGGGCCCCAGTGAGACCCAGTACTTC. This codes for CASSQGGPSETQYF.

CDR3 nucleotides: TGTGCCAGCAGCACGGACAGGGTGCGGAGCTATGGCTACACCTTC. Amino acids: CASSTDRVRSYGYTF. The rearrangement joins TRBV21-1 to TRBJ1-2; the D segment call TRBD1 is taken from the table without a DNA check. TRBV21-1 is a pseudogene segment. This CDR3 has 15 amino acids.

This chain links TRBV6-6 with TRBJ2-1; 9 nucleotides align to TRBD1. There are 15 residues in the CDR3. Trimming at V came to 4 bases and at J to 7 bases, leaving 8 bases not matched to a gene. Germline V gives CDR1 MNHNY, CDR2 SVGAGI (reference sequence). CDR3 region: CASSSPLTGGNEQFF. The CDR3 bases are TGTGCCAGCAGTTCCCCATTGACAGGGGGGAATGAGCAGTTCTTC.

This rearrangement joins TRBV9 to TRBJ1-2; D gene uncertain. The CDR3 is 11 residues long. Trimming took off 3 bases at V and 8 bases at J, with 8 bases between the two ends. CDR1 is SGDLS and CDR2 is YYNGEE in the germline V gene. CDR3 sequence: CASSAGAGYTF. The CDR3 nucleotides read TGTGCCAGCAGCGCCGGAGCGGGCTACACCTTC.

This clone is a singleton in its sample. The chain joins TRBV29-1 to TRBJ2-5; 9 nucleotides align to TRBD1. This CDR3 is built from 13 residues. V lost 3 bases and J lost 6; bases outside the gene matches: 5. CDR1 SQVTM and CDR2 ANQGSEA come from the germline V gene. The CDR3: CSVEGQGGQTQYF. The CDR3 DNA reads as TGCAGCGTTGAGGGACAGGGAGGGCAGACCCAGTACTTC.

CDR3 coding DNA: TGTGCCAGTAGTCCTCAACAGGGGGTAGGGACTGAAGCTTTCTTT. Translated, it gives CASSPQQGVGTEAFF. This chain uses TRBV19 with TRBJ1-1; 8 bases agree with TRBD1. CDR3 length equals 15 residues. CDR1 LNHDA and CDR2 SQIVND come from the germline V gene (reference sequence). V lost 5 bases, J lost 5 bases, and 10 bases stayed unmatched.